This T cell receptor beta chain was captured in a study of T cells in Graves' hyperthyroidism and ophthalmopathy (dated by TCRdb to the late 2010s). For the wider study: Peripheral blood samples were taken at initial diagnosis, before any treatment was given. To identify TCR V-J signatures that set the groups apart, the researchers used a discovery cohort of 95 to 100 patients, made up of around 40 with Graves' ophthalmopathy and about 55 with stable Graves' hyperthyroidism. Whether ophthalmopathy could be predicted prospectively was tested in an independent validation cohort made up of some 20 hyperthyroidism patients plus 17 patients who later progressed to ophthalmopathy. The 100 discovery patients were divided at random into training and test sets in a 7:3 ratio. In addition, the study compared T-cell repertoires in thyroid tissue and in blood from several Graves' hyperthyroidism patients. Once sampling was done, hyperthyroidism patients were given methimazole at a starting dose of 30 mg daily, whereas ophthalmopathy patients were given high-dose intravenous methylprednisolone. TCR Vbeta CDR3 sequencing of some 140 peripheral blood samples (around 45 ophthalmopathy, 75 hyperthyroidism and roughly 17 progressor patients) is reported in the paper. Results the study describes overall, beyond this receptor: No statistical method was used to set the sample size in advance, and investigators knew the group allocation. Most expanded thyroid clonotypes (frequency above 0.001) were also detected in blood, a finding suggesting that blood repertoires may reflect thyroid immune responses. A model built on a 13 V-J signature distinguished ophthalmopathy from stable hyperthyroidism, reaching about 88% sensitivity and about 81% specificity in cross-validation and 80%/75% in testing. In validation, the model predicted progression to ophthalmopathy with around 71% sensitivity and approximately 74% specificity, a median of 6.5 months before onset.

This clonotype occurred many times. Its antigen is still unknown. Base-call qualities are not available, and no considerably larger clone is one nucleotide away. The germline V gene encodes CDR1 KGHSH and CDR2 LQKENI. Compared with germline, V lacks 1 base and J lacks 4 bases; bases without a gene match: 3. Reading from cysteine to phenylalanine, the CDR3 counts 15 amino acids. CDR3 DNA only is kept here, 45 bases in frame from base 1. The TCR beta CDR3 regions were amplified from the RNA transcripts. A first-round RT-PCR of the TCR CDR3 used the HTBI primer set with the Qiagen OneStep RT-PCR kit. Libraries were constructed in a second round of multiplex PCR, after which size selection and purification were carried out. Sequencing of the libraries was done on an Illumina HiSeq2000 using paired-end 100 bp reads. Regarding the original processing steps: Raw data were processed with SOAPnuke, discarding reads with adapters, uncalled bases, mean Phred below 15, or no exact constant-primer or identifier match. High-quality paired reads were merged with COPE v1.2.5, and unique nucleotide sequences were defined as clonotypes. MiTCR v1.1 was used to align the clonotypes against IMGT TRBV, TRBD and TRBJ reference segments. The analysis included only V-J combinations with a frequency above 0.0001, which together covered about 99% of the repertoires. The TCS score was defined as the ratio of F50 (clonal expansion) to E x V (chaos), calculated using BLOSUM62-based TCRdist between CDR3 peptides within each V-J. Welch's t-statistics and random forest reduced just over 500 V-J features to 10 to 15, which were used in a naive Bayes classifier (R e1071). TCRdb reran the public reads through fastp at Q25 and MiXCR, keeping productive beta chains. Entries that share a CDR3 protein sequence are merged under the most common genes and DNA. The V and J calls here are based on TCRdb, not the publication. The sample profile shows hundreds of thousands of distinct CDR3 sequences; just under 20% of them were found once. The ten largest clones represent over 45% of the sample.

In the ophthalmopathy patients, disease was moderately to severely active, with a Clinical Activity Score of 3 or more, a NOSPECS grade of 4 or more, and a duration of less than 3 months. The study excluded patients with uncontrolled infections, other autoimmune diseases, pregnancy or lactation. Diagnoses were established on the basis of clinical symptoms, serum thyroxine and TRAb, thyroid ultrasound, and orbital computed tomography. Ficoll-Paque density gradient centrifugation was used to isolate PBMCs from about 10 ml of fresh peripheral blood. Total RNA was extracted using Trizol reagent, and RNA quality was assessed on an Agilent 2100 Bioanalyzer.

The chain links TRBV18 with TRBJ1-2, with 10 bases in between that match TRBD1. The receptor's source is a man in his forties or fifties with Graves' ophthalmopathy. Sequencing was done on a sample of blood. The CDR3 here reads CASSPRGQGSYGYTF. Here is the DNA: TGTGCCAGCTCACCACGGGGACAGGGGAGCTATGGCTACACCTTC. The full variable domain, completed from the reference TRBV18 and TRBJ1-2 proteins outside the CDR3, reads NAGVMQNPRHLVRRRGQEARLRCSPMKGHSHVYWYRQLPEEGLKFMVYLQKENIIDESGMPKERFSAEFPKEGPSILRIQQVVRGDSAAYFCASSPRGQGSYGYTFGSGTRLTVV.